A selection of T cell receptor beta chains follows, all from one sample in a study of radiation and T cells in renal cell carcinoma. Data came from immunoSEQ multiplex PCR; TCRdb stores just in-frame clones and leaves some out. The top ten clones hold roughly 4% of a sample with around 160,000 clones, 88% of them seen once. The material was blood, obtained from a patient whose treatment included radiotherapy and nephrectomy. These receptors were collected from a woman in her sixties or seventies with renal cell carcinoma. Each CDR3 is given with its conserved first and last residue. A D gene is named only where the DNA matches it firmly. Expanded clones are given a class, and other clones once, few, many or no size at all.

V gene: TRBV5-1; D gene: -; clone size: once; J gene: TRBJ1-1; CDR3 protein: CASSLDGGLGNTEAFF; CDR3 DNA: TGCGCCAGCAGCTTGGATGGGGGTTTAGGGAACACTGAAGCTTTCTTT
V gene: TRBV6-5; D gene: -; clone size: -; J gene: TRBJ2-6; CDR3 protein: CASSQGGSGANVLTF; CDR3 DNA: TGTGCCAGCAGTCAAGGAGGCTCTGGGGCCAACGTCCTGACTTTC
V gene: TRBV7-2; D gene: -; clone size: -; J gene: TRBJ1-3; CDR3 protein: CASSLNRVGSGNTIYF; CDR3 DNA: TGTGCCAGCAGCCTTAACAGGGTAGGCTCTGGAAACACCATATATTTT
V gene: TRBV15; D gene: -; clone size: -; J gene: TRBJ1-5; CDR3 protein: CATNPDPINQPQHF; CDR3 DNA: TGTGCCACCAACCCCGACCCAATAAATCAGCCCCAGCATTTT
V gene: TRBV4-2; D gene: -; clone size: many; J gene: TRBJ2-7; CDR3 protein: CASSQDAGAAYEQYF; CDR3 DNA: TGTGCCAGCAGCCAAGATGCGGGGGCCGCTTACGAGCAGTACTTC
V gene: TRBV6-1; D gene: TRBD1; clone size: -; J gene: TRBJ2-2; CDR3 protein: CASRNRGRDTGELFF; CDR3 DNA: TGTGCCAGCAGGAACAGGGGTCGTGACACCGGGGAGCTGTTTTTT
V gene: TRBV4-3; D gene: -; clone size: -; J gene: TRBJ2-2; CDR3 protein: CASSQDAGRGNTGELFF; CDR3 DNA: TGCGCCAGCAGCCAAGACGCAGGCCGGGGGAACACCGGGGAGCTGTTTTTT
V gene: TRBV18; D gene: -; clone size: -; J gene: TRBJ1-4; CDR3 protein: CASSPVAGEKLFF; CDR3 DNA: TGTGCCAGCTCACCCGTAGCGGGGGAAAAACTGTTTTTT
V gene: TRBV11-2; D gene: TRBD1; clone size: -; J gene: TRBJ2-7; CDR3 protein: CASSLGQGGYEQYF; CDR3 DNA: TGTGCCAGCAGCTTGGGACAGGGAGGGTACGAGCAGTACTTC
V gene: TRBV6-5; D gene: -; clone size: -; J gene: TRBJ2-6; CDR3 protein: CASSRKSSGANVLTF; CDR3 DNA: TGTGCCAGCAGTCGGAAATCCTCTGGGGCCAACGTCCTGACTTTC
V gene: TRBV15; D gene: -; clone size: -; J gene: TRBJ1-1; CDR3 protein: CATSRDSGTLTGSTEAFF; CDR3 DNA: TGTGCCACCAGCAGAGATAGCGGGACGCTTACGGGGAGCACTGAAGCTTTCTTT
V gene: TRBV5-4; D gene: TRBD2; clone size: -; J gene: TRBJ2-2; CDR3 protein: CASSLDTSGDTGELFF; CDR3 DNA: TGTGCCAGCAGCTTGGACACTAGCGGGGACACCGGGGAGCTGTTTTTT
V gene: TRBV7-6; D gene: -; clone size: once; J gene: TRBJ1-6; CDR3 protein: CASSLASNSPLHF; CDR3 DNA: TGTGCCAGCAGCTTAGCATCGAATTCACCCCTCCACTTT
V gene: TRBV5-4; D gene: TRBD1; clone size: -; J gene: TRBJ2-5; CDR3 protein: CASSLMGQGVTQYF; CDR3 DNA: TGTGCCAGCAGCTTGATGGGACAGGGGGTTACCCAGTACTTC
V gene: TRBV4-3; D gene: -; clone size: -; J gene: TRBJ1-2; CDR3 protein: CASSQEAGSNYGYTF; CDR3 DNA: TGCGCCAGCAGCCAAGAAGCGGGTTCGAACTATGGCTACACCTTC
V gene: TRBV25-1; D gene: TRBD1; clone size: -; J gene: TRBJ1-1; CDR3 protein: CASSSLDRVDTEAFF; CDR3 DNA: TGTGCCAGCAGCAGTCTAGACAGGGTAGACACTGAAGCTTTCTTT
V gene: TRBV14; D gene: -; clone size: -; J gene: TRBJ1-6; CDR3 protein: CASSQGFSYNSPLHF; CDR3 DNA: TGTGCCAGCAGCCAAGGATTCTCCTATAATTCACCCCTCCACTTT
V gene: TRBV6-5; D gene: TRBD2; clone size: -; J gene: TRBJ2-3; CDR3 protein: CASSIRAGGVDTQYF; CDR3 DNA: TGTGCCAGCTCGATCCGGGCGGGGGGCGTAGATACGCAGTATTTT
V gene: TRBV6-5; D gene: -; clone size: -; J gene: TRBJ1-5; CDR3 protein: CASSYSRVGNQPQHF; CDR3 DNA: TGTGCCAGCAGTTATAGCCGGGTTGGAAATCAGCCCCAGCATTTT
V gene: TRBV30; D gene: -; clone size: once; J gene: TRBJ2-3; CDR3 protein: CAYRPSAHTQYF; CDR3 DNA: TGTGCCTACCGGCCTAGCGCACATACGCAGTATTTT
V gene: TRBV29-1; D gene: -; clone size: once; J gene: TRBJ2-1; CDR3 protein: CSARGGGHNEQFF; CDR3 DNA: TGCAGCGCTAGGGGCGGGGGCCACAATGAGCAGTTCTTC